This TCR beta chain was sequenced for a study of cytotoxic CD8 clonotypes in ibrutinib-treated CLL. About the research overall: Patients attained roughly 25 partial and 2 complete responses; at median 68 months, about 15 remained remitted while around twelve progressed. The average sample held around 280,000 productive templates and around 87,000 productive rearrangements.

Germline CDR1 is LNHDA and CDR2 is SQIVND (reference sequence). This CDR3 contains 15 residues. The V gene lost 1 base and the J gene lost 2 bases, with 11 bases spanning the gap. Genomic DNA in a quantity of approximately 1.8 micrograms was derived from cryopreserved PBMCs for TCR beta libraries. Measured with immunoSEQ multiplex PCR; TCRdb has only the in-frame clones, and not every one. In the table there are 300,000 to 400,000 clones, 67% of which are singletons. This clonotype originated in a human donor with chronic lymphocytic leukemia. Material: PBMCs, obtained after 36 months of ibrutinib treatment. The chain links TRBV19 to TRBJ1-1; D uncertain. As DNA, the CDR3 is TGTGCCAGTAGTATAGCTTCCGGAAGAAACACTGAAGCTTTCTTT. Translated: CASSIASGRNTEAFF.